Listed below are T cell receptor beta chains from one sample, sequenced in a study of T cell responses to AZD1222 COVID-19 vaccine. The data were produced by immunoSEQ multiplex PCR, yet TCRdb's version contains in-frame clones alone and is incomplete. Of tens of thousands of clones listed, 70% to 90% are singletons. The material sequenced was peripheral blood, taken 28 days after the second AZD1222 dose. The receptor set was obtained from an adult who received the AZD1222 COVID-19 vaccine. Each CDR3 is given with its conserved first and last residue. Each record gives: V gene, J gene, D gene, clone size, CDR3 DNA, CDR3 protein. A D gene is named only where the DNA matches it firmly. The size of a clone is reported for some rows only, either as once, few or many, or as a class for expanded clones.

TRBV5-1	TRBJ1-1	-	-	TGCGCCAGCAGCTTGGCCCTCGGGGAATGGACTGAAGCTTTCTTT	CASSLALGEWTEAFF
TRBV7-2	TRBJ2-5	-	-	TGTGCCAGCAGCCAATTCTCAGGAGAGACCCAGTACTTC	CASSQFSGETQYF
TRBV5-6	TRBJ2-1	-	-	TGTGCCAGCAGCTTGGTGCCAAATGAGCAGTTCTTC	CASSLVPNEQFF
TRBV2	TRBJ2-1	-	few	TGTGCCAGCAGTGAAGCAGGCCCTCTAGTAACCTTGGAGAATGAGCAGTTCTTC	CASSEAGPLVTLENEQFF
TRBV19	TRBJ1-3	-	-	TGTGCCAGTAGTCCAGGGAGTGGAAACACCATATATTTT	CASSPGSGNTIYF
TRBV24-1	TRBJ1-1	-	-	TGTGCCACCAGTGACGGAACCGTGGCTTTCTTT	CATSDGTVAFF
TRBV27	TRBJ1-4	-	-	TGTGCCAGCAGCCCTCATGAGAATGAAAAACTGTTTTTT	CASSPHENEKLFF
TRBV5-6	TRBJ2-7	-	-	TGTGCCAGCAGCTTGGGGTCCCGCAGGGACTCCTACGAGCAGTACTTC	CASSLGSRRDSYEQYF
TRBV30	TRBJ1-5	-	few	TGTGCCTGGAGCGTGGGGGCATTAGATCAGCCCCAGCATTTT	CAWSVGALDQPQHF
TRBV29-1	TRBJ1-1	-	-	TGCAGCGTTGGTACAGGGTGGAACACTGAAGCTTTCTTT	CSVGTGWNTEAFF